The 6 T cell receptor beta chains below were found in one sample sequenced in a study of spatial heterogeneity in lung cancer. Which antigens these TCRs recognize remains unknown. TCRdb used MiXCR to reprocess the 5' RACE reads, holding one entry per CDR3 protein. Of about 16,000 distinct CDR3 sequences listed, roughly 5.8% were seen once; the top ten hold 9% to 12%. Study conclusions and caveats: Mutation tallies in tumors tracked expanded intratumoral alpha and beta TCR counts.

Stated time point: sample taken at primary tumor resection. The sequencing here drew on lung tumor tissue, taken at surgery. These receptors were obtained from a female donor with early-stage non-small cell lung cancer.

This clonotype has more than one count but fewer than ten. The size of this beta chain means little, since it is a stray read in a library made for alpha chains. J is TRBJ2-7 and V is TRBV3-1; D possibly corresponds to TRBD1 (5 bases). V lost 3 bases, J lost 5 bases, and 14 bases lay in between. This CDR3 is 14 amino acids long. The germline CDR1 and CDR2 sequences are LGHDT and YNNKEL (reference sequence). The CDR3 spells CASSQFQGLNEQYF. Here the CDR3 DNA reads TGTGCCAGCAGCCAGTTCCAGGGTCTTAACGAGCAGTACTTC.

At least ten counts were recorded for this clonotype. The library was designed around alpha chains, so this beta chain is a stray read whose abundance carries little weight. J is TRBJ1-5 and V is TRBV20-1; 7 bases are a match to TRBD1. The junction had 11 bases not matched to a gene; V was cut back by 5 bases and J by 4 bases. The CDR3 sequence is 15 residues long. Germline V gene lookup returns CDR1 DFQATT and CDR2 SNEGSKA (reference sequence). The CDR3 DNA sequence: TGCAGTGCTCACAGGGGACGAGGTCAAAATCAGCCCCAGCATTTT. It translates to CSAHRGRGQNQPQHF.

The sample holds many counts of this clonotype. Little can be read into the size of this beta chain, an off-target read in a library designed for alpha chains. DNA for the CDR3: TGTGCCAGCAGTACCCGGACAGGGCCCTCCTACGAGCAGTACTTC. Amino acids: CASSTRTGPSYEQYF. The chain has TRBV27 and TRBJ2-7; 8 nucleotides match TRBD1. The junction had 6 bases not matched to a gene; V was cut back by 5 bases and J by 0 bases. The V gene's germline CDR1 is MNHEY and CDR2 SMNVEV (reference sequence). The CDR3 totals 15 residues.

This clonotype was counted ten times or more. This beta chain lies outside the target of a library built for alpha chains; its clone size means little. V and J are TRBV9 and TRBJ2-4; 8 bases line up with TRBD1. V trimming: 1 base; J trimming: 5 bases; junction bases outside the gene matches: 5. Germline CDR1 reads SGDLS; CDR2 reads YYNGEE. The CDR3 is made up of 15 amino acids. CDR3 coding DNA: TGTGCCAGCAGCGTAAGTGGACAGGGCGAAAACATTCAGTACTTC. It codes for CASSVSGQGENIQYF.

This clonotype was found many times. This beta chain is a stray read from a library made for alpha chains; its abundance is not meaningful. The rearrangement uses TRBV10-3 and TRBJ1-2; no clear D gene. V shed 6 bases and J shed 3 bases, with 17 bases lying between them. Germline assignment: CDR1 ENHRY and CDR2 SYGVKD. The length of the CDR3 is 15 residues. The CDR3 reads CAISPDQLGDYGYTF. In DNA form, the CDR3 reads TGTGCCATCAGCCCGGATCAACTTGGGGACTATGGCTACACCTTC.

In this sample, this clonotype turned up many times. This beta chain slipped into a library made for alpha chains as a stray read, so its size is not meaningful. The V call is TRBV20-1, the J call TRBJ2-3; 10 bases match TRBD2. Germline V CDR1 and CDR2: DFQATT, SNEGSKA (reference sequence). The CDR3 totals 14 residues. V lost 6 bases to trimming and J lost 6 bases; unmatched junction nucleotides: 9. The CDR3 nucleotides are TGCAGTGCAGACCTTAGCGGGAGGAGGGATACGCAGTATTTT. It specifies CSADLSGRRDTQYF.